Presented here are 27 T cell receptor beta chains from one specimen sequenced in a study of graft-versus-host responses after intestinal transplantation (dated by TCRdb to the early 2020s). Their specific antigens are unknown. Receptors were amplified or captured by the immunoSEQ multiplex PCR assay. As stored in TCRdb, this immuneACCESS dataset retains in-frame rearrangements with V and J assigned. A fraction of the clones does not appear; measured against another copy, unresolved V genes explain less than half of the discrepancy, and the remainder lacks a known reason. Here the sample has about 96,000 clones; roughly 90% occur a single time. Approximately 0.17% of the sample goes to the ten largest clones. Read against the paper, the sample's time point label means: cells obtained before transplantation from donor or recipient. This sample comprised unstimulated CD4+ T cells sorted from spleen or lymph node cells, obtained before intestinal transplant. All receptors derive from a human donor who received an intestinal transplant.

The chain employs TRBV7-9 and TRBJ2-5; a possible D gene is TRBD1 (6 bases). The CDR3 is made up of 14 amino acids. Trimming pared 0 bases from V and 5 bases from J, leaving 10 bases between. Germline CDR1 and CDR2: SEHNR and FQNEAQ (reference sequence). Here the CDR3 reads CASSLAPGEETQYF. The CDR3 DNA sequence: TGTGCCAGCAGCTTAGCCCCAGGGGAGGAGACCCAGTACTTC. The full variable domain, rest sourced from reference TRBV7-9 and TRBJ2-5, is DTGVSQNPRHKITKRGQNVTFRCDPISEHNRLYWYRQTLGQGPEFLTYFQNEAQLEKSRLLSDRFSAERPKGSFSTLEIQRTEQGDSAMYLCASSLAPGEETQYFGPGTRLLVL.

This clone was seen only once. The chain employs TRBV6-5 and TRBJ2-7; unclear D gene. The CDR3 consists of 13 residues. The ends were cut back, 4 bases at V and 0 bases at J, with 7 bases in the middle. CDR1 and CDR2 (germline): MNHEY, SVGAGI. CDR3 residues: CASSFGSSYEQYF. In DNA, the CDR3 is TGTGCCAGCAGTTTTGGTAGCTCCTACGAGCAGTACTTC.

Here the CDR3 reads CASSRLTGGETQYF. The CDR3 DNA is TGTGCCAGCAGTCGCCTGACAGGCGGAGAGACCCAGTACTTC. V is TRBV6-5 and J is TRBJ2-5; TRBD1 might be the D (6 bases). The CDR3 runs to 14 residues. Deletions cut 5 bases from V and 4 bases from J, with 14 bases between. Germline V CDR1 and CDR2: MNHEY, SVGAGI.

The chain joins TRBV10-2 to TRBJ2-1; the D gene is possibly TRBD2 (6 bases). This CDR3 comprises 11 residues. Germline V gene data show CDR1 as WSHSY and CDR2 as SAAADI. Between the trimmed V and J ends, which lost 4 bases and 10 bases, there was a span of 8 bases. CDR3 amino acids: CASSGGLEQFF. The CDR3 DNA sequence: TGCGCCAGCAGTGGGGGACTGGAGCAGTTCTTC.

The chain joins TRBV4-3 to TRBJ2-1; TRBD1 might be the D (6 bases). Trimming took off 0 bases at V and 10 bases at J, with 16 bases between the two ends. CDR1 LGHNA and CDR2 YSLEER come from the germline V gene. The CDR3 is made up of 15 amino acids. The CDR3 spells CASSQDSYSGTEQFF. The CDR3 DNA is TGCGCCAGCAGCCAAGATTCTTATTCCGGGACAGAGCAGTTCTTC.

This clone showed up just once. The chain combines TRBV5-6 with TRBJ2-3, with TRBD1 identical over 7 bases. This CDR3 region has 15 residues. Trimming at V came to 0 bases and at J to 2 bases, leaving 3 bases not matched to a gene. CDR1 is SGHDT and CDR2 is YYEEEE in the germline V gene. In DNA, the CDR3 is TGTGCCAGCAGCTTGGGACAGGGCTACACAGATACGCAGTATTTT. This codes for CASSLGQGYTDTQYF.

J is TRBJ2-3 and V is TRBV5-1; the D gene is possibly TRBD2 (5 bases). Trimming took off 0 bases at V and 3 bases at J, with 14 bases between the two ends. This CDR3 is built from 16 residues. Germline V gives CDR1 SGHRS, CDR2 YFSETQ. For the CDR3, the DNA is TGCGCCAGCAGCTTGGGGTTAGCCTGGAGGACAGATACGCAGTATTTT. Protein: CASSLGLAWRTDTQYF.

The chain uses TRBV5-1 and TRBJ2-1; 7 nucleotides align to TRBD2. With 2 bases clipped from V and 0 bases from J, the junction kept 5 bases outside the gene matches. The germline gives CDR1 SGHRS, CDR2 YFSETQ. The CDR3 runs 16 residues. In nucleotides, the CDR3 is TGCGCCAGCAGCTTTAAGAGCGGGGTCTCCTACAATGAGCAGTTCTTC. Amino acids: CASSFKSGVSYNEQFF.

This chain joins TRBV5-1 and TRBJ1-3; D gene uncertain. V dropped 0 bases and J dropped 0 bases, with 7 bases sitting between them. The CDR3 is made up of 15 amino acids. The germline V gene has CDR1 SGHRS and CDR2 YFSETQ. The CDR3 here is CASSLEPYSGNTIYF. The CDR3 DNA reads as TGCGCCAGCAGCTTGGAGCCGTACTCTGGAAACACCATATATTTT.

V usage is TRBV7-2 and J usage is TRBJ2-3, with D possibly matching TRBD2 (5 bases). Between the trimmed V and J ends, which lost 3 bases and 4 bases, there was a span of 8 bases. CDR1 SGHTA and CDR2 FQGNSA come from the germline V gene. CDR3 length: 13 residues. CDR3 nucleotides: TGTGCCAGCAGCTTGGAGGAGCCAGATACGCAGTATTTT. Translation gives CASSLEEPDTQYF.

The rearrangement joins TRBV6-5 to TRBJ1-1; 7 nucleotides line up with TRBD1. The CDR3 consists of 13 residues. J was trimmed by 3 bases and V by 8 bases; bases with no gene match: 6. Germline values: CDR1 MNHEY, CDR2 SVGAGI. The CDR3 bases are TGTGCCAGCTATAGGGGGCGTTACACTGAAGCTTTCTTT. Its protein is CASYRGRYTEAFF.

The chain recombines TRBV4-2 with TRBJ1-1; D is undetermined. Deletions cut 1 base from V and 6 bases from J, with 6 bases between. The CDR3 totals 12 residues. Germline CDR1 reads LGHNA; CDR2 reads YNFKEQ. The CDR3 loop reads CASSQGRSEAFF. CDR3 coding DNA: TGTGCCAGCAGCCAAGGCAGATCTGAAGCTTTCTTT.

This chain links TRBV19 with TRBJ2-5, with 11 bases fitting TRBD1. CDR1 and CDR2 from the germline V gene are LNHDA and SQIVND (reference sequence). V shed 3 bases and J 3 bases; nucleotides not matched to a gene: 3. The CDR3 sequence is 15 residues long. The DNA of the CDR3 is TGTGCCAGTAGTATGAGGACAGGGGGCGAAGAGACCCAGTACTTC. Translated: CASSMRTGGEETQYF.

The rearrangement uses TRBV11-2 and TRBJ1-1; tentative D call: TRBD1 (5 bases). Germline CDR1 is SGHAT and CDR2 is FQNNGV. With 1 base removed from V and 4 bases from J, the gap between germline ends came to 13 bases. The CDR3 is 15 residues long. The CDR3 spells CASSLVRGTGTEAFF. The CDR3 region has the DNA TGTGCCAGCAGCTTAGTTCGGGGGACGGGCACTGAAGCTTTCTTT.

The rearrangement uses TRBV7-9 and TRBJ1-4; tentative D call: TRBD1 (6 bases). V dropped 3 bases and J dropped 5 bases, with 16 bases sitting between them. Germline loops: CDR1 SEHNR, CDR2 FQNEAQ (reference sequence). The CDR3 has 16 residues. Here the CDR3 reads CASSFGTGSVNEKLFF. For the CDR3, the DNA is TGTGCCAGCAGCTTTGGAACAGGGTCGGTAAATGAAAAACTGTTTTTT.

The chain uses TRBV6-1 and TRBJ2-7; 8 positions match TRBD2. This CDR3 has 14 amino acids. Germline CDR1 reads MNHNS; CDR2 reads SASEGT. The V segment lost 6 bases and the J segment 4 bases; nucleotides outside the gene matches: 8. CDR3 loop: CASRAGASGYEQYF. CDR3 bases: TGTGCCAGCAGAGCCGGGGCTAGCGGGTACGAGCAGTACTTC.

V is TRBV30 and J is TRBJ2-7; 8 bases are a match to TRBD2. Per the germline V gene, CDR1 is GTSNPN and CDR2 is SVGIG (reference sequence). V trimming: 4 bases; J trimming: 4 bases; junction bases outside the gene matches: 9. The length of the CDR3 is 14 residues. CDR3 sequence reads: CAWKLASGPYEQYF. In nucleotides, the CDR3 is TGTGCCTGGAAATTGGCTAGCGGGCCTTACGAGCAGTACTTC.

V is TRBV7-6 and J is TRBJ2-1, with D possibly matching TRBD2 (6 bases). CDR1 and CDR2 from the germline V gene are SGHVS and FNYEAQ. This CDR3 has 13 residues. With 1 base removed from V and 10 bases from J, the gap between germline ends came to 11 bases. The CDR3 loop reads CASSLVSGLEQFF. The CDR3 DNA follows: TGTGCCAGCAGCTTAGTTTCGGGACTCGAGCAGTTCTTC.

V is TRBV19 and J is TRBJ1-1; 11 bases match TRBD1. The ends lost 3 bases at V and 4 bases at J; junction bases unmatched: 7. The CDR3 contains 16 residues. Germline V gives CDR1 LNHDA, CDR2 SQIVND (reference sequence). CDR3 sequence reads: CASSIGQGAGVTEAFF. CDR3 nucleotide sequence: TGTGCCAGTAGTATCGGACAGGGGGCGGGGGTCACTGAAGCTTTCTTT.

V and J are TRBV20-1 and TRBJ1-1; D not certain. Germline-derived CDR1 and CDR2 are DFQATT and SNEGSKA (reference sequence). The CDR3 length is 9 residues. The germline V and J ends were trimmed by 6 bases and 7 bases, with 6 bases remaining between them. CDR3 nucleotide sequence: TGCAGTGCGGCCCTTGAAGCTTTCTTT. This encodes CSAALEAFF.

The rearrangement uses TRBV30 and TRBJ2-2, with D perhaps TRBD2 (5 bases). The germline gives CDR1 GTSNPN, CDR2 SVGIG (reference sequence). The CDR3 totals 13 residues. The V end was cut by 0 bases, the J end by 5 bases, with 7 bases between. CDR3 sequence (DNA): TGTGCCTGGAGTGTAACGGGAACCGGGGAGCTGTTTTTT. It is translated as CAWSVTGTGELFF. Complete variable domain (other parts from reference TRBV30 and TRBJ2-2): SQTIHQWPATLVQPVGSPLSLECTVEGTSNPNLYWYRQAAGRGLQLLFYSVGIGQISSEVPQNLSASRPQDRQFILSSKKLLLSDSGFYLCAWSVTGTGELFFGEGSRLTVL.

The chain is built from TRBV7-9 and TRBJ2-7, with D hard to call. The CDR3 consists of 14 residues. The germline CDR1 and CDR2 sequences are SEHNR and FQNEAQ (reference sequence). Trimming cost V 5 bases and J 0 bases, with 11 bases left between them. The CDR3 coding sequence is TGTGCCAGCAGCCCTTTACCAGACTCCTACGAGCAGTACTTC. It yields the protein CASSPLPDSYEQYF.

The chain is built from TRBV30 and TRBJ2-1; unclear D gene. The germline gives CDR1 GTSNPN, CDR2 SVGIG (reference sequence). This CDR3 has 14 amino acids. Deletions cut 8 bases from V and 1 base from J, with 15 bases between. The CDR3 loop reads CAALSSSSYNEQFF. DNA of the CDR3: TGTGCCGCACTTAGTAGTTCGTCCTACAATGAGCAGTTCTTC.

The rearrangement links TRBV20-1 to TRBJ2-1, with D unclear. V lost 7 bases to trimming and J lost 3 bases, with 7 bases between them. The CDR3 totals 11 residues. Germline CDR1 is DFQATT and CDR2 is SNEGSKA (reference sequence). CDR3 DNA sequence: TGCAGTGGAGAGGACTACAATGAGCAGTTCTTC. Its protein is CSGEDYNEQFF.

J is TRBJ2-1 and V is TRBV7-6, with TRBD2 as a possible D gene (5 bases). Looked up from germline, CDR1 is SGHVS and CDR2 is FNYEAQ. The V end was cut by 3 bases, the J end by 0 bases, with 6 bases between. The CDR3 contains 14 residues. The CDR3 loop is CASSFEGSYNEQFF. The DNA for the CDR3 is TGTGCCAGCAGCTTCGAGGGCTCCTACAATGAGCAGTTCTTC.

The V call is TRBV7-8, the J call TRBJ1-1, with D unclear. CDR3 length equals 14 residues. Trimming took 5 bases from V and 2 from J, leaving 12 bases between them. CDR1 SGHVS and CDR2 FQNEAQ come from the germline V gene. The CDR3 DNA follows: TGTGCCAGCAGCATACGGGTCCAAAACACTGAAGCTTTCTTT. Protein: CASSIRVQNTEAFF.

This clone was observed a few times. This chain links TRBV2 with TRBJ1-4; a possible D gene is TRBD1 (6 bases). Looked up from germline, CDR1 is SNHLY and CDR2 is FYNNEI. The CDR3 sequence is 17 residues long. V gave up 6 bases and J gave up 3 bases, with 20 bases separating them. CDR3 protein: CASRTEQGKIPNEKLFF. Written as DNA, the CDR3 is TGTGCCAGCAGAACAGAACAGGGTAAAATCCCTAATGAAAAACTGTTTTTT.